Listed below are T cell receptor beta chains from one sample, sequenced in a study of cytomegalovirus exposure and HLA in healthy donors. Some clones are missing from TCRdb's copy, which holds only in-frame ones; the method was immunoSEQ multiplex PCR. The table has 150,000 or so clones, 65% to 80% seen once. The sample taken for sequencing was PBMCs. These receptors all come from a middle-aged woman in good health and CMV-seropositive. The CDR3 runs from the conserved cysteine through the conserved F or W. A D gene is named only where the DNA matches it firmly. Rows may omit the clone size; those that give it use once, few, many or a size class.

CDR3 protein: CASHHGGFEQYF; CDR3 DNA: TGTGCCAGTCACCACGGGGGGTTCGAGCAGTACTTC; D gene: TRBD2; J gene: TRBJ2-7; clone size: few; CDR3 length: 12; V gene: TRBV30
CDR3 protein: CASRRDGDNSPLHF; CDR3 DNA: TGTGCCAGCAGGCGGGACGGAGATAATTCACCCCTCCACTTT; D gene: .; J gene: TRBJ1-6; clone size: .; CDR3 length: 14; V gene: TRBV7-9
CDR3 protein: CASSQGRQGELNTIYF; CDR3 DNA: TGCGCCAGCAGCCAAGGCAGACAGGGGGAGTTAAACACCATATATTTT; D gene: TRBD1; J gene: TRBJ1-3; clone size: once; CDR3 length: 16; V gene: TRBV4-3
CDR3 protein: CASRNSGGAYNEQFF; CDR3 DNA: TGTGCCAGCAGGAATAGCGGGGGGGCCTACAATGAGCAGTTCTTC; D gene: TRBD2; J gene: TRBJ2-1; clone size: .; CDR3 length: 15; V gene: TRBV27
CDR3 protein: CASSLVGPRREKLFF; CDR3 DNA: TGTGCCAGCAGTTTGGTGGGCCCCCGAAGGGAAAAACTGTTTTTT; D gene: .; J gene: TRBJ1-4; clone size: .; CDR3 length: 15; V gene: TRBV28
CDR3 protein: CAIEGAMAGELFF; CDR3 DNA: TGTGCCATAGAGGGGGCAATGGCCGGGGAGCTGTTTTTT; D gene: TRBD1; J gene: TRBJ2-2; clone size: once; CDR3 length: 13; V gene: TRBV6-1
CDR3 protein: CASSSRGRGANVLTF; CDR3 DNA: TGTGCCAGCAGCTCCAGGGGGCGAGGGGCCAACGTCCTGACTTTC; D gene: TRBD1; J gene: TRBJ2-6; clone size: .; CDR3 length: 15; V gene: TRBV6-6
CDR3 protein: CASSTGTNTDTQYF; CDR3 DNA: TGTGCCAGCAGTACCGGGACTAACACAGATACGCAGTATTTT; D gene: TRBD2; J gene: TRBJ2-3; clone size: .; CDR3 length: 14; V gene: TRBV2
CDR3 protein: CAWSGQDNQPQHF; CDR3 DNA: TGTGCCTGGAGTGGACAGGACAATCAGCCCCAGCATTTT; D gene: .; J gene: TRBJ1-5; clone size: .; CDR3 length: 13; V gene: TRBV30
CDR3 protein: CASSPPMGVWNEQFF; CDR3 DNA: TGTGCCAGCAGTCCCCCAATGGGCGTATGGAATGAGCAGTTCTTC; D gene: .; J gene: TRBJ2-1; clone size: .; CDR3 length: 15; V gene: TRBV28
CDR3 protein: CASSSTVDRPTEAFF; CDR3 DNA: TGTGCCAGCAGCTCCACGGTAGACAGGCCGACTGAAGCTTTCTTT; D gene: .; J gene: TRBJ1-1; clone size: .; CDR3 length: 15; V gene: TRBV7-2
CDR3 protein: CASSLAREQYF; CDR3 DNA: TGTGCCAGCAGCTTAGCGAGAGAGCAGTACTTC; D gene: .; J gene: TRBJ2-7; clone size: .; CDR3 length: 11; V gene: TRBV7-9
CDR3 protein: CASSSSGGGAFF; CDR3 DNA: TGTGCCAGCAGTTCCTCGGGGGGTGGAGCTTTCTTT; D gene: .; J gene: TRBJ1-1; clone size: .; CDR3 length: 12; V gene: TRBV27
CDR3 protein: CSVATGGKLFF; CDR3 DNA: TGCAGCGTTGCTACAGGTGGAAAACTGTTTTTT; D gene: .; J gene: TRBJ1-4; clone size: .; CDR3 length: 11; V gene: TRBV29-1
CDR3 protein: CSVDGVEYNEQFF; CDR3 DNA: TGCAGCGTTGACGGGGTGGAATACAATGAGCAGTTCTTC; D gene: .; J gene: TRBJ2-1; clone size: .; CDR3 length: 13; V gene: TRBV29-1
CDR3 protein: CASSTQTGDNEQFF; CDR3 DNA: TGTGCCAGCAGCACGCAGACAGGGGACAATGAGCAGTTCTTC; D gene: TRBD1; J gene: TRBJ2-1; clone size: few; CDR3 length: 14; V gene: TRBV11-1
CDR3 protein: CAISYGDLGAGNTIYF; CDR3 DNA: TGTGCCATCAGTTATGGAGATCTGGGGGCGGGAAACACCATATATTTT; D gene: .; J gene: TRBJ1-3; clone size: once; CDR3 length: 16; V gene: TRBV10-3
CDR3 protein: CASSSFSRDGYTF; CDR3 DNA: TGTGCCAGCAGCTCTTTTTCTCGGGATGGCTACACCTTC; D gene: .; J gene: TRBJ1-2; clone size: .; CDR3 length: 13; V gene: TRBV27
CDR3 protein: CAWSSQEGFDTQYF; CDR3 DNA: TGTGCCTGGAGTTCACAGGAAGGTTTCGATACGCAGTATTTT; D gene: .; J gene: TRBJ2-3; clone size: .; CDR3 length: 14; V gene: TRBV30
CDR3 protein: CASSEFRTGYMNTEAFF; CDR3 DNA: TGTGCCAGCAGTGAATTCCGGACAGGGTATATGAACACTGAAGCTTTCTTT; D gene: TRBD1; J gene: TRBJ1-1; clone size: .; CDR3 length: 17; V gene: TRBV2
CDR3 protein: CASSNPAGIEANYGYTF; CDR3 DNA: TGTGCCAGTAGTAACCCCGCAGGGATTGAAGCTAACTATGGCTACACCTTC; D gene: .; J gene: TRBJ1-2; clone size: .; CDR3 length: 17; V gene: TRBV19
CDR3 protein: CASSGQFTTGELFF; CDR3 DNA: TGTGCCAGTAGTGGACAGTTTACCACCGGGGAGCTGTTTTTT; D gene: .; J gene: TRBJ2-2; clone size: .; CDR3 length: 14; V gene: TRBV19
CDR3 protein: CASSAVSTSGGETQYF; CDR3 DNA: TGCGCCAGCAGTGCAGTCTCGACTAGCGGGGGGGAGACCCAGTACTTC; D gene: TRBD2; J gene: TRBJ2-5; clone size: .; CDR3 length: 16; V gene: TRBV10-2
CDR3 protein: CASSSQTGNSPLHF; CDR3 DNA: TGTGCCAGCAGCTCACAGACAGGGAATTCACCCCTCCACTTT; D gene: TRBD1; J gene: TRBJ1-6; clone size: .; CDR3 length: 14; V gene: TRBV7-2
CDR3 protein: CASSPRGSPYNEQFF; CDR3 DNA: TGTGCCAGCAGCCCCCGGGGATCCCCCTACAATGAGCAGTTCTTC; D gene: .; J gene: TRBJ2-1; clone size: .; CDR3 length: 15; V gene: TRBV7-9
CDR3 protein: CASSLLEDTQYF; CDR3 DNA: TGTGCCAGCAGCTTACTAGAAGATACGCAGTATTTT; D gene: .; J gene: TRBJ2-3; clone size: once; CDR3 length: 12; V gene: TRBV5-6
CDR3 protein: CASSSGTGSVVGELFF; CDR3 DNA: TGTGCCAGCAGCTCCGGGACAGGGAGTGTGGTAGGGGAGCTGTTTTTT; D gene: TRBD1; J gene: TRBJ2-2; clone size: .; CDR3 length: 16; V gene: TRBV5-4
CDR3 protein: CASNIPGLPYEQYF; CDR3 DNA: TGTGCCAGCAATATACCGGGACTTCCCTACGAGCAGTACTTC; D gene: .; J gene: TRBJ2-7; clone size: .; CDR3 length: 14; V gene: TRBV6-5
CDR3 protein: CASSLGLLAGRGTDTQYF; CDR3 DNA: TGTGCCAGCAGCTTGGGTCTTCTAGCGGGGAGAGGGACAGATACGCAGTATTTT; D gene: TRBD2; J gene: TRBJ2-3; clone size: .; CDR3 length: 18; V gene: TRBV5-4
CDR3 protein: CASGTSYNSPLHF; CDR3 DNA: TGTGCCAGCGGCACCTCCTATAATTCACCCCTCCACTTT; D gene: .; J gene: TRBJ1-6; clone size: .; CDR3 length: 13; V gene: TRBV28
CDR3 protein: CASRTGQEEGTNEKLFF; CDR3 DNA: TGTGCCAGCAGAACTGGACAGGAGGAGGGGACTAATGAAAAACTGTTTTTT; D gene: TRBD1; J gene: TRBJ1-4; clone size: .; CDR3 length: 17; V gene: TRBV6-7
CDR3 protein: CASSRAFERDYTEAFF; CDR3 DNA: TGCGCCAGCAGCCGGGCCTTTGAGAGGGACTACACTGAAGCTTTCTTT; D gene: .; J gene: TRBJ1-1; clone size: .; CDR3 length: 16; V gene: TRBV5-1
CDR3 protein: CASSYGAGMNTEAFF; CDR3 DNA: TGTGCCAGCAGTTATGGCGCAGGCATGAACACTGAAGCTTTCTTT; D gene: .; J gene: TRBJ1-1; clone size: few; CDR3 length: 15; V gene: TRBV6-6
CDR3 protein: CASRPGTASYGYTF; CDR3 DNA: TGTGCCAGCAGACCCGGGACAGCCTCTTATGGCTACACCTTC; D gene: TRBD1; J gene: TRBJ1-2; clone size: .; CDR3 length: 14; V gene: TRBV5-4